This paragraph covers one T cell receptor beta chain sequence. Its antigen is not known. Produced via immunoSEQ multiplex PCR; TCRdb's table is partial and in-frame only. The sample yields over 100,000 clones, roughly nine tenths seen once. The data were taken from a study of T cell responses to AZD1222 COVID-19 vaccine. CDR1 is SGHDN and CDR2 is FVKESK in the germline V gene. Trimming left V 5 bases short and J 0 bases short, with 2 bases between. CDR3 length equals 13 residues. Study conclusions and caveats: Among the donors, most were white British and more were female, and clonal diversity was possibly underestimated. There were vaccine-associated CD4 TCRs across spike, dominant at 160-218 and 743-854. Baseline seropositivity occurred in only 5 to 7 AZD1222 recipients.

This chain links TRBV14 with TRBJ2-6, with unresolved D. The sample in question was peripheral blood, obtained on day 0 of AZD1222 vaccination. The source is an adult in good health. The CDR3 nucleotides read TGTGCCAGCAGCTTCTCTGGGGCCAACGTCCTGACTTTC. Protein sequence: CASSFSGANVLTF.